These T cell receptor beta chains were read from a single sample in a study of post-analysis software for immune sequencing data. From the PCR reads, TCRdb called clonotypes with MiXCR, one entry per CDR3 protein. The sample yields about 540,000 distinct CDR3 sequences, around a third seen once. The source material was blood. The receptors come from a girl aged 2-17 years with multiple sclerosis. Each CDR3 is given with its conserved first and last residue. The D gene is left open where the match is weak. Rows may omit the clone size; those that give it use once, few, many or a size class.

TRBV6-5	TRBD2	TRBJ2-5	many	CASSESGGGQETQYF	TGTGCCAGCAGTGAAAGCGGGGGAGGCCAAGAGACCCAGTACTTC
TRBV4-1	.	TRBJ2-1	.	CASSPTGSAAGSPFNEQFF	TGCGCCAGCAGCCCTACCGGATCGGCTGCGGGGAGCCCCTTCAATGAGCAGTTCTTC
TRBV11-1	.	TRBJ1-6	.	CASSQRATGFNSPLHF	TGTGCCAGCAGCCAGAGGGCGACCGGATTCAACTCACCCCTCCACTTT
TRBV5-1	.	TRBJ2-7	.	CASSDGQSGYEQYF	TGCGCCAGCAGCGATGGACAAAGCGGCTACGAGCAGTACTTC
TRBV7-2	.	TRBJ2-3	.	CASSLVQGLDTDTQYF	TGTGCCAGCAGCTTAGTTCAGGGCCTCGACACAGATACGCAGTATTTT
TRBV29-1	.	TRBJ2-3	.	CSVGRTGTDTQYF	TGCAGCGTTGGGCGGACAGGCACAGATACGCAGTATTTT
TRBV29-1	TRBD1	TRBJ2-4	.	CSVEKDRGGENIQYF	TGCAGCGTTGAAAAGGACAGGGGGGGTGAAAACATTCAGTACTTC
TRBV15	TRBD2	TRBJ2-7	few	CATSRRGDAYEQYF	TGTGCCACCAGCAGACGGGGGGACGCCTACGAGCAGTACTTC
TRBV20-1	.	TRBJ1-3	.	CSAETGYSGNTIYF	TGCAGTGCAGAGACGGGATACTCTGGAAACACCATATATTTT
TRBV20-1	.	TRBJ1-6	.	CSARVGGTHDNSPLHF	TGCAGTGCTAGGGTTGGAGGGACACACGATAATTCACCCCTCCACTTT
TRBV20-1	TRBD2	TRBJ2-5	.	CSAYSPGLAEQYF	TGCAGTGCCTATTCACCCGGACTAGCGGAGCAGTACTTC
TRBV29-1	TRBD1	TRBJ2-5	.	CSVRGGQGEETQYF	TGCAGCGTGCGGGGGGGACAGGGGGAAGAGACCCAGTACTTC
TRBV18	.	TRBJ2-7	few	CASSPPGKDEQYF	TGTGCCAGCTCACCACCGGGCAAGGACGAGCAGTACTTC
TRBV20-1	.	TRBJ1-5	.	CSASEGSASNQPQHF	TGCAGTGCTAGTGAGGGATCAGCTAGCAATCAGCCCCAGCATTTT
TRBV28	TRBD1	TRBJ2-7	.	CASRQGGHEQYF	TGTGCCAGTCGACAGGGGGGACACGAGCAGTACTTC
TRBV11-2	.	TRBJ2-3	.	CASSSIADTQYF	TGTGCCAGCAGCTCCATTGCAGATACGCAGTATTTT
TRBV28	.	TRBJ1-1	many	CASSLETRRDTEAFF	TGTGCCAGCAGTCTAGAGACGAGGCGAGACACTGAAGCTTTCTTT
TRBV7-9	TRBD1	TRBJ1-2	.	CASALTGEGYTF	TGTGCCAGCGCTCTTACAGGGGAAGGCTACACCTTC
TRBV7-2	.	TRBJ1-1	.	CASSLRPRSEAFF	TGTGCCAGCAGCTTACGACCCAGGAGTGAAGCTTTCTTT
TRBV20-1	TRBD1	TRBJ1-4	few	CSALHQGANEKLFF	TGCAGTGCGCTCCACCAGGGGGCGAATGAAAAACTGTTTTTT
TRBV20-1	.	TRBJ1-6	.	CSARFRADNSPLHF	TGCAGTGCTAGATTCAGGGCTGATAATTCACCCCTCCACTTT
TRBV4-2	TRBD1	TRBJ2-3	few	CASSRYTGGFTDTQYF	TGTGCCAGCAGCCGCTACACAGGGGGCTTTACAGATACGCAGTATTTT
TRBV6-2/TRBV6-3	TRBD1	TRBJ2-7	few	CASSPLPSGQGLSDEQYF	TGTGCCAGCAGTCCCCTCCCCTCCGGACAGGGCCTTAGCGACGAGCAGTACTTC
TRBV15	TRBD2	TRBJ2-3	.	CATSRDYLRTSGSTDTQYF	TGTGCCACCAGCAGAGATTATCTCCGGACTAGCGGTAGCACAGATACGCAGTATTTT
TRBV6-1	.	TRBJ1-1	few	CASRAQGAFF	TGTGCCAGCAGGGCCCAGGGCGCTTTCTTT
TRBV20-1	.	TRBJ1-2	.	CSALKIVPAGYTF	TGCAGTGCTCTGAAGATCGTGCCCGCCGGCTACACCTTC
TRBV5-1	.	TRBJ2-5	.	CANSPQGPETQYF	TGCGCCAACAGCCCACAGGGTCCAGAGACCCAGTACTTC
TRBV5-4	.	TRBJ1-1	few	CASSLRQRNTEAFF	TGTGCCAGCAGCTTGCGACAGAGGAACACTGAAGCTTTCTTT
TRBV5-5	.	TRBJ1-1	.	CASSSLVGVNTEAFF	TGTGCCAGCAGCTCCCTGGTTGGGGTGAACACTGAAGCTTTCTTT
TRBV10-1	.	TRBJ2-3	few	CASSEQRADTQYF	TGCGCCAGCAGTGAACAGAGGGCAGATACGCAGTATTTT
TRBV9	.	TRBJ2-3	.	CASSVVPIQDTQYF	TGTGCCAGCAGCGTAGTGCCAATCCAGGATACGCAGTATTTT
TRBV6-2/TRBV6-3	.	TRBJ2-7	few	CASSYIGDPYEQYF	TGTGCCAGCAGTTACATCGGGGATCCCTACGAGCAGTACTTC
TRBV29-1	TRBD1	TRBJ1-4	.	CSAGQGYGEKLFF	TGCAGCGCAGGACAGGGGTATGGGGAAAAACTGTTTTTT
TRBV6-1	.	TRBJ2-5	.	CASREIGAVETQYF	TGTGCCAGCAGGGAGATCGGGGCCGTCGAGACCCAGTACTTC
TRBV5-1	TRBD2	TRBJ2-3	.	CASQRTSGGDTQYF	TGCGCCAGCCAAAGGACTAGCGGAGGAGATACGCAGTATTTT
TRBV12-3/TRBV12-4	TRBD2	TRBJ2-2	.	CASSPRTSGTGELFF	TGTGCCAGCAGTCCGCGGACTAGCGGAACCGGGGAGCTGTTTTTT
TRBV7-2	TRBD2	TRBJ2-7	.	CASSVLAQPIYEQYF	TGTGCCAGCAGCGTACTAGCGCAACCCATCTACGAGCAGTACTTC
TRBV5-1	TRBD1	TRBJ2-7	few	CASSLEGASYEQYF	TGCGCCAGCAGCTTGGAGGGGGCCTCCTACGAGCAGTACTTC
TRBV6-6	.	TRBJ1-6	.	CASGFDGNRGSPLHF	TGTGCCAGCGGGTTCGACGGCAATAGGGGTTCACCCCTCCACTTT
TRBV21-1	.	TRBJ2-7	.	CASPTGDEQYF	TGTGCCAGTCCGACAGGGGACGAGCAGTACTTC
TRBV10-3	TRBD2	TRBJ2-5	few	CAISDPGLAQETQYF	TGTGCCATCAGTGACCCGGGACTAGCACAAGAGACCCAGTACTTC